A single T cell receptor (beta chain) is shown here with its context. Its antigen is unidentified. Only in-frame clones appear in the TCRdb table, and some are missing; sequencing was by immunoSEQ multiplex PCR. The sample lists around 370,000 clones, just over 90% occurring once. This specimen belongs to a study of Ad26.COV2.S vaccination and SARS-CoV-2 variants. Study results and caveats: Similar non-spike TCR breadth was seen in vaccine and placebo recipients. Measures of TCR breadth and depth may have fallen short of total T cell responses. Reported findings describe substantial breadth in spike-specific CD8+ and CD4+ T cell responses following vaccination. The placebo group had lower spike-specific TCR breadth than the vaccine recipients did.

The sequenced sample was peripheral blood, obtained after recovery from COVID-19. The receptor was isolated from a human donor who had recovered from COVID-19.

CDR3 nucleotides: TGTGCCAGCAGCGAGATAGGGGGGGCCGATCAAGAGACCCAGTACTTC. Its translation: CASSEIGGADQETQYF. The chain combines TRBV7-9 with TRBJ2-5; a possible D gene is TRBD2 (7 bases). V lost 5 bases to trimming and J lost 2 bases, with 18 bases between them. In germline, CDR1 is SEHNR, CDR2 FQNEAQ (reference sequence). This CDR3 is built from 16 residues.